The 5 T cell receptor beta chains below were found in one sample sequenced in a study of T cell responses to AZD1222 COVID-19 vaccine. Method: immunoSEQ multiplex PCR; TCRdb's copy keeps in-frame clones and lacks some. Of tens of thousands of clones detected, roughly nine tenths appear once; the ten largest clones hold 3%. This specimen consisted of peripheral blood, obtained on day 0 of AZD1222 vaccination. All receptors come from an adult in good health.

This clone has a single count. J is TRBJ1-6 and V is TRBV2; 9 nucleotides line up with TRBD1. The CDR3 runs to 14 residues. The V gene end was trimmed by 5 bases and the J gene end by 9 bases; junction bases not matched to a gene: 5. The V gene's germline CDR1 is SNHLY and CDR2 FYNNEI. The DNA for the CDR3 is TGTGCCAGCAGTTTCCCGGGACAGGGTTCACCCCTCCACTTT. It encodes CASSFPGQGSPLHF.

The chain carries TRBV5-1 and TRBJ2-7; 7 bases line up with TRBD1. The germline V gene encodes CDR1 SGHRS and CDR2 YFSETQ. The V gene end was trimmed by 0 bases and the J gene end by 6 bases; junction bases not matched to a gene: 12. The CDR3 is 16 residues long. For the CDR3, the DNA is TGCGCCAGCAGCTTGGGACAGGGTGAGATTTCTTTCGAGCAGTACTTC. It specifies CASSLGQGEISFEQYF.

This rearrangement joins TRBV3-1 (or the pseudogene TRBV3-2) to TRBJ1-1; D is uncertain. Germline V gene sequence: CDR1 LGHDT, CDR2 YNNKEL (reference sequence). Trimming left V 1 base short and J 2 bases short, with 8 bases between. CDR3 length: 14 amino acids. The CDR3 loop is CASSQGGPNTEAFF. CDR3 DNA sequence: TGTGCCAGCAGCCAAGGTGGGCCAAACACTGAAGCTTTCTTT.

The chain joins TRBV4-1 to TRBJ1-5; D remains unclear. Trimming removed 0 bases at V and 5 bases at J, with 5 bases between. The CDR3 consists of 13 residues. Per germline, CDR1 MGHRA and CDR2 YSYEKL. CDR3 amino acids: CASSQELDQPQHF. The CDR3 nucleotides are TGCGCCAGCAGCCAAGAGCTGGATCAGCCCCAGCATTTT.

This clone was seen more than once but under ten times. The CDR3 nucleotides are TGTGCCAGCAGTGAGTTGTGGAACACCGGGGAGCTGTTTTTT. This encodes CASSELWNTGELFF. The J gene is TRBJ2-2, the V gene TRBV6-4; D is unclear. Trimming removed 3 bases at V and 1 base at J, with 6 bases between. Per the germline V gene, CDR1 is MRHNA and CDR2 is SNTAGT. The CDR3 has 14 residues.